This record covers a single TCR beta chain. Method: immunoSEQ multiplex PCR; TCRdb's copy keeps in-frame clones and lacks some. Of 210,000 or so clones listed, less than 90% are singletons. The sample originates from a study of blood T cell repertoires in COVID-19. The germline V and J ends were trimmed by 6 bases and 7 bases, with 19 bases remaining between them. Germline assignment: CDR1 SNHLY and CDR2 FYNNEI. The CDR3 loop spans 14 amino acids. The clonotype comes from a woman in her forties or fifties with acute or convalescent COVID-19. Sequences were obtained from peripheral blood. The rearrangement uses TRBV2 and TRBJ2-7; a possible D gene is TRBD2 (7 bases). CDR3 nucleotides: TGTGCCAGCAGCGCCGGACAGTCAGCGGGAGAGCAGTACTTC. Residues: CASSAGQSAGEQYF.